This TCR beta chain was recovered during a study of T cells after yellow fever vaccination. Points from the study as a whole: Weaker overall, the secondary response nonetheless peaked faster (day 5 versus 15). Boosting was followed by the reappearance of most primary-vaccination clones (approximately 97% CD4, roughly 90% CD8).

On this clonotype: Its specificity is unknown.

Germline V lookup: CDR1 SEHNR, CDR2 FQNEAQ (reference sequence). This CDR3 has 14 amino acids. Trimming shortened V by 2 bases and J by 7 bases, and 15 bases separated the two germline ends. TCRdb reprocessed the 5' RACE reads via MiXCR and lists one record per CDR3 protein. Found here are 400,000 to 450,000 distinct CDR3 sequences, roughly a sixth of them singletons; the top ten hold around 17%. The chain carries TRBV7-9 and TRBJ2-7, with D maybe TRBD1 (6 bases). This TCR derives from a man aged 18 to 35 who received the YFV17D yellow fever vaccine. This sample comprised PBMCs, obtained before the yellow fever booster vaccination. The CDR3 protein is CASSLSHRAREQYF. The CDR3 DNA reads TGTGCCAGCAGCTTAAGTCACAGGGCGCGAGAGCAGTACTTC.